This TCR beta chain derives from a study of blood T cell repertoires in COVID-19. Whole-study context: The United States, Italy and Spain were the sources of the acute and convalescent COVID-19 samples. In each case, the material was cDNA or gDNA derived from T cells, B-cell-depleted T cells, or PBMCs.

Only in-frame clones appear in the TCRdb table, and some are missing; sequencing was by immunoSEQ multiplex PCR. The table lists some 160,000 clones, roughly four fifths of them singletons. This receptor was identified in an elderly woman with acute or convalescent COVID-19. The sample consisted of peripheral blood.

In DNA form, the CDR3 reads TGTGCCAGCAGTGATAACAGGAACACTGAAGCTTTCTTT. Translated: CASSDNRNTEAFF. The V gene is TRBV6-4, the J gene TRBJ1-1, with D uncertain. V lost 3 bases and J lost 1, with 6 bases in between. Per the germline V gene, CDR1 is MRHNA and CDR2 is SNTAGT. CDR3 length: 13 residues.